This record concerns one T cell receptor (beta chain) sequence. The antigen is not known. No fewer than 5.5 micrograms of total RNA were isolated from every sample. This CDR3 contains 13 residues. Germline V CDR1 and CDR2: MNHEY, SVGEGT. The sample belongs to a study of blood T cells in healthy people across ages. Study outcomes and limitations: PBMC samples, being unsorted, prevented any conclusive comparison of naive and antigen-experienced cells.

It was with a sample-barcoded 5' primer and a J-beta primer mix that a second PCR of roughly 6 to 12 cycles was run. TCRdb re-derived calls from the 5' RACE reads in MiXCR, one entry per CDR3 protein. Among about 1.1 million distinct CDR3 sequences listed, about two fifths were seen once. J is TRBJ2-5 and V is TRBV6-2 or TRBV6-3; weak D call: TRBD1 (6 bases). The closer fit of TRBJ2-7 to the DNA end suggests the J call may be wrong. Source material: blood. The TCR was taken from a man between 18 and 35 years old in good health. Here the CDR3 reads CASSANRDTEQYF. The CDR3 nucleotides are TGTGCCAGCAGTGCCAACCGGGACACCGAGCAGTACTTC.